This T cell receptor (beta chain) originates from a study of tumor and adjacent non-tumor tissue in lung cancer. Study results and limitations: In normal lung, the top 100 clones were significantly more dominant than in tumor.

Many counts were recorded for this clonotype. The target antigen is unknown. No cell sorting was done before RNA was extracted from the tissue. More than 3 cm separated this lung sample from the edge of the tumor. The library came from three nested PCR rounds adapted from ARM-PCR protocols. TCRdb re-derived calls from the multiplex PCR reads in MiXCR, one entry per CDR3 protein. There are approximately 110,000 distinct CDR3 sequences in the sample; about 61% occur only once, and roughly 19% lies in the top ten. This CDR3 contains 16 residues. CDR1 is MNHNS, CDR2 SASEGT, per germline. Trimming left V 7 bases short and J 0 bases short, with 18 bases between.

This chain joins TRBV6-1 and TRBJ2-5; the D call may be TRBD1 or TRBD2 (6 bases each). The receptor's source is a man in his 60s with non-small cell lung cancer. The sequencing input was distant non-tumor lung tissue. The CDR3 sequence: CASTGGIYRDQETQYF. The CDR3 DNA sequence: TGTGCCAGCACCGGGGGAATCTACAGGGACCAAGAGACCCAGTACTTC.